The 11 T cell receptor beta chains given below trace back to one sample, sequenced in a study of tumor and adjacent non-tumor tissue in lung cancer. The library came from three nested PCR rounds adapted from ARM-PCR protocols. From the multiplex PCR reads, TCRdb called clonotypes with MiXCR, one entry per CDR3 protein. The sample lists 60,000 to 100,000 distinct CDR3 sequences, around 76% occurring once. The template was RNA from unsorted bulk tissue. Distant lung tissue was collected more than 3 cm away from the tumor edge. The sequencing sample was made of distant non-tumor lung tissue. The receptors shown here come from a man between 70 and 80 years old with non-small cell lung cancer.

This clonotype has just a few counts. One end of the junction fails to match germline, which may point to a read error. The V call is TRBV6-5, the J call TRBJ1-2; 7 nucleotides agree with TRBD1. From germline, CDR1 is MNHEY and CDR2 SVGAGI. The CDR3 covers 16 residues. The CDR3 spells CTSRRTLTGSNCGYTF. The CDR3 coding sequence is TGTACCAGCAGACGTACCTTGACAGGGTCTAACTGTGGCTACACCTTC.

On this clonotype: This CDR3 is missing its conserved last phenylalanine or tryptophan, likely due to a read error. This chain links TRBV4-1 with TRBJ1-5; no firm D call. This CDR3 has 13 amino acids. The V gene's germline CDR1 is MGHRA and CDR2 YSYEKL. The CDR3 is CANSQAINQPQHS. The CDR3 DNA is TGCGCCAACAGCCAAGCGATCAATCAGCCCCAGCATTCT.

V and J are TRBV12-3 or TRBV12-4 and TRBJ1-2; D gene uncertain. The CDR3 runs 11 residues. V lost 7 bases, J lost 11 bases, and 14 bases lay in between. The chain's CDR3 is CASTLGEVYTF. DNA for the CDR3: TGTGCCAGCACCCTGGGAGAGGTTTACACCTTC.

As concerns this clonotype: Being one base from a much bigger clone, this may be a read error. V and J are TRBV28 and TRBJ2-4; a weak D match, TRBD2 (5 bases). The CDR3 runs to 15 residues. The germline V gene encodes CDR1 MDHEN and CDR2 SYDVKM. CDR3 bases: TGTGCCAGCAGTTCCTACCCTCTAGCCAAAAACATTGAGTACTTC. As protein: CASSSYPLAKNIEYF.

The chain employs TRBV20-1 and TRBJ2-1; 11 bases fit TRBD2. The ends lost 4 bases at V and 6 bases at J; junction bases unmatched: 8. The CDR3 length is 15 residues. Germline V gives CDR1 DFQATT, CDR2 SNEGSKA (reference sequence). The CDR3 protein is CSAIFTSGGANEQFF. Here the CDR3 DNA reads TGCAGTGCTATATTCACTAGCGGGGGAGCCAATGAGCAGTTCTTC.

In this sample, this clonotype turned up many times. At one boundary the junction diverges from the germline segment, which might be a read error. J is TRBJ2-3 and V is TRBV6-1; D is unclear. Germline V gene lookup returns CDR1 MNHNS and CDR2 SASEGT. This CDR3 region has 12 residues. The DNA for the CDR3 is TGTGCCAGAAGTGAATTCAGTTTTAAGCAGTATTTT. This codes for CARSEFSFKQYF.

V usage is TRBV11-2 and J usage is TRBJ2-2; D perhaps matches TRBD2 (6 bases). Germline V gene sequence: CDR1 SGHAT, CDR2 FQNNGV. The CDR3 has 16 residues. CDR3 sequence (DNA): TGTGACAGTAGCTTAGTGGGCACGGGGGTTACCGGGGAGCTGTTTTTT. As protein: CDSSLVGTGVTGELFF.

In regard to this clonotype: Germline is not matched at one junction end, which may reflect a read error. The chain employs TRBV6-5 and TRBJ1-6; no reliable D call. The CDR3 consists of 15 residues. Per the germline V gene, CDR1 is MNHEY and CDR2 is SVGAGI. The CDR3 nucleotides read TGTGCCAGCAATTACTCCGACGGTAAAAATTCATCCCTCCACTTT. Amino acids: CASNYSDGKNSSLHF.

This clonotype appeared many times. Here the CDR3 reads CASSFTDGTYNEQFF. As DNA, the CDR3 is TGTGCCAGCAGTTTCACCGACGGAACATACAATGAGCAGTTCTTC. The chain recombines TRBV28 with TRBJ2-1; no reliable D call. V shed 3 bases and J shed 4 bases, with 13 bases lying between them. Per the germline V gene, CDR1 is MDHEN and CDR2 is SYDVKM. The CDR3 loop spans 15 amino acids.

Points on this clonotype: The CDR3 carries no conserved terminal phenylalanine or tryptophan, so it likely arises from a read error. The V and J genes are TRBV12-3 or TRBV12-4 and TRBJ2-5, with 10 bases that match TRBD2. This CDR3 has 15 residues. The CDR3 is CAGSGLAGVVDTQYL. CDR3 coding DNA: TGTGCCGGCAGCGGGCTAGCGGGAGTGGTGGACACCCAGTACCTC.

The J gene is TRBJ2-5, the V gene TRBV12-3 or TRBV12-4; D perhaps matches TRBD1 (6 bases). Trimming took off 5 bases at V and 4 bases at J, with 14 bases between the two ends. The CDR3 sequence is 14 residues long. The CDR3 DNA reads TGTGCCAGCAGTCTACAGGGCCATCGAGAGACCCAGTACTTC. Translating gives CASSLQGHRETQYF.